The 5 T cell receptor beta chains in this list originate from one sample, sequenced in a study of shared clonotypes between healthy human individuals. Profiling relied on immunoSEQ multiplex PCR, and the TCRdb table lists in-frame clones only, not all of them. The repertoire has 2 million to 2.5 million clones, 85% to 95% of them found once; the top ten carry approximately 0.13%. Sequenced sample: naive CD4+ T cells sorted from blood. Subset given: CD45RA+ positively selected. Receptor source: a man between 18 and 29 years old in good health.

The chain joins TRBV2 to TRBJ2-2; 9 bases are shared with TRBD1. Germline CDR1 is SNHLY and CDR2 is FYNNEI. Losses at the gene ends were 8 bases for V and 4 bases for J; bases not matched to a gene: 8. This CDR3 is built from 15 residues. The CDR3 DNA reads TGTGCCAGCGGTGGACAGGGGAGAGCCACCGGGGAGCTGTTTTTT. Protein: CASGGQGRATGELFF.

This chain uses TRBV7-2 with TRBJ1-2; TRBD1 agrees at 9 bases. CDR1 and CDR2 from the germline V gene are SGHTA and FQGNSA. The CDR3 extends over 17 amino acids. Losses at the gene ends were 5 bases for V and 2 bases for J; bases not matched to a gene: 12. Here the CDR3 DNA reads TGTGCCAGCAGCCCTTTCCCGGGACAGGGAAACAACTATGGCTACACCTTC. This gives the protein CASSPFPGQGNNYGYTF.

The CDR3 loop reads CASSVEEYEQYF. DNA of the CDR3: TGTGCCAGCAGTGTCGAGGAGTACGAGCAGTACTTC. The chain carries TRBV6-1 and TRBJ2-7, with D uncertain. This CDR3 is 12 amino acids long. Trimming took 4 bases from V and 4 from J, leaving 8 bases between them. Germline V gene lookup returns CDR1 MNHNS and CDR2 SASEGT.

The chain combines TRBV30 with TRBJ2-1, with no clear D. This CDR3 has 13 residues. V lost 7 bases, J lost 4 bases, and 14 bases lay in between. Germline CDR1 and CDR2: GTSNPN and SVGIG (reference sequence). This chain's CDR3 is CAYLGPSYNEQFF. In DNA form, the CDR3 reads TGTGCCTACCTTGGACCGTCATACAATGAGCAGTTCTTC.

V is TRBV30 and J is TRBJ1-4; D is ambiguous. Germline V gene lookup returns CDR1 GTSNPN and CDR2 SVGIG (reference sequence). Trimming left V 0 bases short and J 4 bases short, with 6 bases between. The CDR3 contains 13 residues. CDR3 protein: CAWSVLVNEKLFF. For the CDR3, the DNA is TGTGCCTGGAGTGTGTTAGTTAATGAAAAACTGTTTTTT.